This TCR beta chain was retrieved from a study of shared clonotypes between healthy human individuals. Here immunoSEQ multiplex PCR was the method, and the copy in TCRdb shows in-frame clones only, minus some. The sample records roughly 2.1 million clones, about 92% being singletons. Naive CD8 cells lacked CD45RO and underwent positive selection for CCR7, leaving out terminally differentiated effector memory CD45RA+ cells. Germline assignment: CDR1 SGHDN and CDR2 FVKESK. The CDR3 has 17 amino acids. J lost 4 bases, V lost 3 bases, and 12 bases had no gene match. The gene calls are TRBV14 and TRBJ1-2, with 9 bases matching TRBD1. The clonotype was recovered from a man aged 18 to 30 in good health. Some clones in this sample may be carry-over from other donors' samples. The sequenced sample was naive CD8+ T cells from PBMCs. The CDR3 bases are TGTGCCAGCAGCCACCGTGGCGGGACAGGGTTTGCCTATGGCTACACCTTC. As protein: CASSHRGGTGFAYGYTF.